The 2 T cell receptor beta chains given below trace back to one sample, sequenced in a study of control samples from healthy donors and cancer patients. TCRdb keeps only in-frame clones here, not all; method: immunoSEQ multiplex PCR. Found here are some 140,000 clones, roughly 86% of them singletons; the top ten hold approximately 8%. The sample consisted of PBMCs. The receptors here all came from a man in his fifties or sixties with head and neck cancer.

The chain is built from TRBV7-2 and TRBJ2-7; D possibly corresponds to TRBD1 (6 bases). The CDR3 consists of 14 residues. V was shortened by 7 bases and J by 2 bases, with 15 bases between the two germline ends. Germline V CDR1 and CDR2: SGHTA, FQGNSA. Here the CDR3 DNA reads TGTGCCAGCACCCCCTCTGGGGGCCCCTACGAGCAGTACTTC. Translation gives CASTPSGGPYEQYF.

This sequence joins TRBV7-2 and TRBJ2-1; TRBD2 is a possible D gene (5 bases). Germline values: CDR1 SGHTA, CDR2 FQGNSA. The CDR3 spans 14 residues. V dropped 1 base and J dropped 7 bases, with 11 bases sitting between them. The CDR3 loop reads CASSLEASGNEQFF. CDR3 DNA: TGTGCCAGCAGCTTAGAGGCCTCGGGGAATGAGCAGTTCTTC.